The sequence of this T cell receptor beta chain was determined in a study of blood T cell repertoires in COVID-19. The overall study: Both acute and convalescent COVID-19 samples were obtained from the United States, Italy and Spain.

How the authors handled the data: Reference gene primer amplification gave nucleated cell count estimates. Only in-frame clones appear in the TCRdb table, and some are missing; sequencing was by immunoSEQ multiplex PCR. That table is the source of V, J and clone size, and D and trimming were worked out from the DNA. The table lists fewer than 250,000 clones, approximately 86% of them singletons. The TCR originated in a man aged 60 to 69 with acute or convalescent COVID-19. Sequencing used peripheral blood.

In DNA, the CDR3 is TGCGCCAGCAGCTTGGGGACAGGGACAAATCAGCCCCAGCATTTT. This sequence encodes CASSLGTGTNQPQHF. The V gene is TRBV5-1, the J gene TRBJ1-5, with 8 bases identical to TRBD1. This CDR3 region has 15 residues. After removal of 0 bases from V and 4 bases from J, the junction contained 3 bases not matched to a gene. Germline assignment: CDR1 SGHRS and CDR2 YFSETQ.